The rows below give T cell receptor beta chains drawn from one sample of a study of breast tumors, draining lymph nodes, adjacent tissues. TCRdb recomputed calls from the multiplex PCR reads with MiXCR, one row per CDR3 protein. This sample has 150,000 to 200,000 distinct CDR3 sequences, with 30% to 35% found just once. Input material: axillary lymph node tissue. The origin of the receptors is a female donor with breast cancer. Some clones in this sample may be carry-over from other donors' samples. CDR3s include the opening cysteine and the closing phenylalanine or tryptophan.

j_call v_call cdr3_aa
TRBJ2-7 TRBV20-1 CSARTSGTDEQYF
TRBJ2-7 TRBV12-3/TRBV12-4 CASSFAGRDYEQYF
TRBJ2-3 TRBV6-1 CAHRVGSADTQYF
TRBJ2-3 TRBV10-3 CAISAYPTSGGGTDTQYF
TRBJ2-3 TRBV18 CASSPAVAGPDTQYF
TRBJ2-7 TRBV28 CASSVSSYEQYF
TRBJ2-5 TRBV4-2 CASSPRVAGGYQETQYF
TRBJ2-5 TRBV15 CATSRGTSGSPETQYF
TRBJ1-2 TRBV9 CASSAGGGRGGYTF
TRBJ2-1 TRBV24-1 CATSDGTIDEQFF
TRBJ2-4 TRBV11-2 CASSLDGPLDIQYF
TRBJ2-2 TRBV7-6 CASSLGPENTGELFF
TRBJ1-1 TRBV12-5 CASGDRVGTEAFF
TRBJ2-2 TRBV4-2 CASSQIQGNTGELFF
TRBJ1-5 TRBV20-1 CSARDGGTDRRQPQHF
TRBJ2-6 TRBV6-6 CASSHSRSGANVLTF
TRBJ1-3 TRBV4-2 CASSQLRTGSGNTIYF
TRBJ2-1 TRBV9 CASSPGSLAGIYNEQFF
TRBJ1-2 TRBV9 CASSVGVGASNYGYTF
TRBJ2-7 TRBV15 CATSRENSGNSIDYEQYF
TRBJ2-3 TRBV7-8 CASSLVVFTGRDSGGTDTQYF
TRBJ2-6 TRBV10-3 CAISERGGTSGANVLTF
TRBJ2-1 TRBV10-3 CAIRAAGHNEQFF
TRBJ1-3 TRBV27 CASSPRTGVGNTIYF
TRBJ2-5 TRBV5-8 CASDTGQSRRQETQYF
TRBJ1-5 TRBV20-1 CSATTLGHLNQPQHF